The 25 T cell receptor beta chains reported below all come from one sample, sequenced in a study of T cells after yellow fever vaccination (dated by TCRdb to about 2019). The treatment or condition label here, explained by the study, means: live attenuated yellow fever vaccine strain. The method was 5' RACE. Sequencing instrument: Illumina HiSeq 2500. TCRdb reanalyzed the raw reads on its own, using fastp at Q25 for trimming and MiXCR for clone calling, and kept in-frame beta chains. Every distinct CDR3 protein forms one entry, paired with its most common genes and DNA. For this sample the table gives 400,000 or so distinct CDR3 sequences, of which around 6.4% were detected only once. 15% of the sample is taken by the ten largest. This specimen consisted of PBMCs, obtained 5 days after the yellow fever booster vaccination. These receptors came from a man aged 30 to 39 who received the YFV17D yellow fever vaccine.

This clonotype has only a few counts. The rearrangement uses TRBV7-2 and TRBJ1-4; weak D call: TRBD1 (6 bases). The germline gives CDR1 SGHTA, CDR2 FQGNSA. This CDR3 has 14 residues. V lost 7 bases, J lost 8 bases, and 17 bases lay in between. In DNA, the CDR3 is TGTGCCAGCAAACCCGTAGGGGGGGCGGAAAAACTGTTTTTT. Translated: CASKPVGGAEKLFF.

This clonotype occurred many times. The chain has TRBV27 and TRBJ2-1; perhaps TRBD1 as D (7 bases). V was shortened by 0 bases and J by 4 bases, with 19 bases between the two germline ends. CDR1 is MNHEY and CDR2 is SMNVEV in the germline V gene (reference sequence). CDR3 length: 18 residues. CDR3 nucleotide sequence: TGTGCCAGCAGTTTATCTAAAGGGGGCGGGGACGGATACAATGAGCAGTTCTTC. Amino acids: CASSLSKGGGDGYNEQFF.

This clonotype was counted a few times. The CDR3 spells CSARSQDSGAYEQYF. Here the CDR3 DNA reads TGCAGTGCTAGATCCCAGGACAGCGGCGCCTACGAGCAGTACTTC. The gene calls are TRBV20-1 and TRBJ2-7; perhaps TRBD1 as D (6 bases). The V gene lost 2 bases and the J gene lost 2 bases, with 16 bases spanning the gap. This CDR3 region has 15 residues. Per the germline V gene, CDR1 is DFQATT and CDR2 is SNEGSKA (reference sequence).

As for this clonotype: Being one base from a much bigger clone, this may be a read error. The chain carries TRBV21-1 and TRBJ2-2; TRBD1, as called in the table, went unchecked against the DNA. TRBV21-1 constitutes a pseudogene. The CDR3 spans 18 residues. DNA for the CDR3: TGTGCCAGCAGCAACTCATTTCAAGGGGACCCACACACCGGGGAGCTGTTATTT. Translation gives CASSNSFQGDPHTGELLF.

This clonotype was counted many times. This chain uses TRBV5-1 with TRBJ2-1; 8 nucleotides align to TRBD2. The CDR3 is 15 residues long. With 0 bases clipped from V and 4 bases from J, the junction kept 3 bases outside the gene matches. CDR1 is SGHRS, CDR2 YFSETQ, per germline. CDR3 nucleotide sequence: TGCGCCAGCAGCTTGGAGACTAGCGCTTACAATGAGCAGTTCTTC. It translates to CASSLETSAYNEQFF.

The J gene is TRBJ1-1, the V gene TRBV7-9; D is ambiguous. V was clipped by 5 bases and J by 4 bases, with 14 bases between them. CDR1 and CDR2 (germline): SEHNR, FQNEAQ (reference sequence). This CDR3 contains 14 residues. Here the CDR3 reads CASSIQASGTEAFF. The DNA for the CDR3 is TGTGCCAGCAGCATTCAGGCCAGCGGCACTGAAGCTTTCTTT.

This clonotype was seen only a few times. This CDR3 is CASRMVGGGYTF. In nucleotides, the CDR3 is TGTGCCAGCAGGATGGTGGGCGGGGGCTACACCTTC. The genes are TRBV2 and TRBJ1-2, with D hard to call. Looked up from germline, CDR1 is SNHLY and CDR2 is FYNNEI. CDR3 length equals 12 residues. V lost 6 bases and J lost 8, with 13 bases in between.

A word on this clonotype: The junction and the germline gene differ at one end; a read error may be behind it. This sequence joins TRBV2 and TRBJ2-7; TRBD2 agrees at 9 bases. CDR3 length: 14 residues. Germline values: CDR1 SNHLY, CDR2 FYNNEI. CDR3 sequence reads: CANSGREGNYEQYF. DNA of the CDR3: TGTGCCAACAGTGGGCGGGAGGGGAACTACGAGCAGTACTTC.

A few counts support this clonotype. The rearrangement joins TRBV7-2 to TRBJ2-2; the D call may be TRBD1 or TRBD2 (6 bases each). Trimming removed 5 bases from V and 1 base from J, with 8 bases in between. The CDR3 length is 14 residues. Germline V gene sequence: CDR1 SGHTA, CDR2 FQGNSA. The CDR3 DNA reads as TGTGCCAGCAGCAAGGGGGGGAACACCGGGGAGCTGTTTTTT. Its protein is CASSKGGNTGELFF.

This clonotype was seen more than once but under ten times. V and J are TRBV20-1 and TRBJ2-3; 8 bases agree with TRBD2. Germline trimming cut 6 bases from V and 5 bases from J; bases unmatched to any gene: 10. Germline V CDR1 and CDR2: DFQATT, SNEGSKA (reference sequence). CDR3 size: 14 residues. CDR3 in DNA: TGCAGTGCGGTGGACGGGAGGGCGAGAGATACGCAGTATTTT. This sequence encodes CSAVDGRARDTQYF.

This clonotype has a count of ten or more. This chain links TRBV7-2 with TRBJ2-2; TRBD2 might be the D (5 bases). V was shortened by 0 bases and J by 5 bases, with 19 bases between the two germline ends. CDR1 and CDR2 (germline): SGHTA, FQGNSA. This CDR3 has 18 amino acids. The CDR3 DNA reads as TGTGCCAGCAGCTTAGCCTACGGGATTCTCCAGTGGACCGGGGAGCTGTTTTTT. Protein product: CASSLAYGILQWTGELFF. Filled out from reference TRBV7-2 and TRBJ2-2, the complete variable domain reads GAGVSQSPSNKVTEKGKDVELRCDPISGHTALYWYRQSLGQGLEFLIYFQGNSAPDKSGLPSDRFSAERTGGSVSTLTIQRTQQEDSAVYLCASSLAYGILQWTGELFFGEGSRLTVL.

The chain recombines TRBV5-1 with TRBJ2-5; 10 bases are shared with TRBD1. Germline values: CDR1 SGHRS, CDR2 YFSETQ. The CDR3 loop spans 13 amino acids. The V gene end was trimmed by 7 bases and the J gene end by 5 bases; junction bases not matched to a gene: 5. CDR3 in DNA: TGCGCCAGCGCCGGGACAGGGGTTGAGACCCAGTACTTC. It encodes CASAGTGVETQYF.

The table lists this clonotype with a few counts. The gene calls are TRBV6-5 and TRBJ2-5; D remains ambiguous. The ends were cut back, 0 bases at V and 7 bases at J, with 15 bases in the middle. The CDR3 runs 15 residues. CDR1 is MNHEY and CDR2 is SVGAGI in the germline V gene. CDR3 sequence reads: CASSYSNQHDGTQYF. DNA for the CDR3: TGTGCCAGCAGTTACTCGAACCAGCACGATGGGACCCAGTACTTC.

This clonotype was counted ten times or more. CDR3 sequence reads: CASSSTGRGDTQYF. In DNA, the CDR3 is TGTGCCAGCAGTTCGACAGGGAGGGGAGATACGCAGTATTTT. This chain uses TRBV28 with TRBJ2-3, with D perhaps matching TRBD1 or TRBD2 (7 bases each). With 4 bases removed from V and 5 bases from J, the gap between germline ends came to 13 bases. This CDR3 is 14 amino acids long. Germline CDR1 reads MDHEN; CDR2 reads SYDVKM.

J is TRBJ2-1 and V is TRBV29-1; tentative D call: TRBD1 (6 bases). This CDR3 spans 14 amino acids. In germline, CDR1 is SQVTM, CDR2 ANQGSEA. Trimming pared 7 bases from V and 5 bases from J, leaving 18 bases between. CDR3 sequence: CSALGHDKNNEQFF. The DNA for the CDR3 is TGCAGCGCTCTGGGACACGACAAAAACAATGAGCAGTTCTTC.

The V and J genes are TRBV5-4 and TRBJ2-1; 12 nucleotides agree with TRBD2. With V trimmed by 4 bases and J by 5 bases, 7 bases remained unmatched. CDR3 size: 16 residues. Germline V gene lookup returns CDR1 SGHNT and CDR2 YYREEE (reference sequence). The DNA for the CDR3 is TGTGCCAGCAGCCGGAACCCTAGCGGGAGGGACAATGAGCAGTTCTTC. Protein: CASSRNPSGRDNEQFF.

This clonotype was seen more than once but under ten times. The V and J genes are TRBV3-1 and TRBJ1-4, with 7 bases fitting TRBD1. The J segment lost 7 bases and the V segment lost 5 bases, leaving 7 bases of the junction unmatched. From germline, CDR1 is LGHDT and CDR2 YNNKEL (reference sequence). The CDR3 loop spans 14 amino acids. In DNA form, the CDR3 reads TGTGCCAGCAGCGGCAGACAGGGTGGTGAAAAACTGTTTTTT. Translating gives CASSGRQGGEKLFF.

Ten or more counts support this clonotype. V usage is TRBV6-1 and J usage is TRBJ2-1; 12 bases line up with TRBD2. CDR1 MNHNS and CDR2 SASEGT come from the germline V gene. The V and J ends lost 10 bases and 8 bases, in that order; junction bases with no gene match: 9. The CDR3 is 14 residues long. CDR3 bases: TGTGCCACCCAAAAGAGACTAGCGGGAGATGAGCAGTTCTTC. The encoded protein is CATQKRLAGDEQFF.

The V call is TRBV28, the J call TRBJ1-2, with no clear D. Germline values: CDR1 MDHEN, CDR2 SYDVKM. CDR3 length: 12 amino acids. Trimming cost V 5 bases and J 8 bases, with 12 bases left between them. The CDR3 region is CASSPLSGGYTF. The DNA of the CDR3 is TGTGCCAGCAGTCCCCTTTCTGGGGGCTACACCTTC.

The chain couples TRBV20-1 to TRBJ2-7; 11 bases are shared with TRBD2. Trimming at V came to 1 base and at J to 7 bases, leaving 6 bases not matched to a gene. The length of the CDR3 is 14 residues. Germline V gives CDR1 DFQATT, CDR2 SNEGSKA (reference sequence). The CDR3 DNA reads TGCAGTGCTAGAGTACTAGCGGGAGTCAGTGAGCAGTACTTC. Translated, it gives CSARVLAGVSEQYF.

This chain connects TRBV7-6 to TRBJ2-5; TRBD1 agrees at 12 bases. The CDR3 sequence is 16 residues long. V dropped 0 bases and J dropped 5; count of bases not matched to a gene: 4. CDR1 and CDR2 from the germline V gene are SGHVS and FNYEAQ. CDR3 residues: CASSLAGQGAEETQYF. The CDR3 DNA reads TGTGCCAGCAGCTTAGCGGGACAGGGGGCAGAGGAGACCCAGTACTTC.

This clonotype appeared a few times. This sequence joins TRBV5-4 and TRBJ1-4; 7 bases match TRBD1. Germline V gene data show CDR1 as SGHNT and CDR2 as YYREEE (reference sequence). The CDR3 is made up of 15 amino acids. V lost 3 bases to trimming and J lost 8 bases; unmatched junction nucleotides: 10. DNA for the CDR3: TGTGCCAGCAGCTCCGCGGGACAGCCCAGAGAAAAACTGTTTTTT. This sequence encodes CASSSAGQPREKLFF. Using reference TRBV5-4 and TRBJ1-4 for the parts outside the CDR3, the full variable domain is ETGVTQSPTHLIKTRGQQVTLRCSSQSGHNTVSWYQQALGQGPQFIFQYYREEENGRGNFPPRFSGLQFPNYSSELNVNALELDDSALYLCASSSAGQPREKLFFGSGTQLSVL.

This clonotype was observed at least ten times. This chain connects TRBV7-6 to TRBJ2-7; TRBD1 matches 7 bases. Per germline, CDR1 SGHVS and CDR2 FNYEAQ. Trimming at V came to 6 bases and at J to 6 bases, leaving 2 bases not matched to a gene. This CDR3 is 11 amino acids long. CDR3 in amino acids: CASSRGREQYF. The CDR3 coding sequence is TGTGCCAGCAGTAGGGGGCGCGAGCAGTACTTC.

This clonotype was recorded many times. The V gene is TRBV20-1, the J gene TRBJ1-1; D unresolved. V was clipped by 3 bases and J by 0 bases, with 11 bases between them. Germline V gene lookup returns CDR1 DFQATT and CDR2 SNEGSKA (reference sequence). The CDR3 loop spans 14 amino acids. CDR3 sequence reads: CSARKGNMNTEAFF. CDR3 bases: TGCAGTGCTAGGAAAGGAAACATGAACACTGAAGCTTTCTTT.

This clonotype came up many times. This chain connects TRBV9 to TRBJ2-2, with 7 nucleotides matching TRBD2. Germline V lookup: CDR1 SGDLS, CDR2 YYNGEE. The V and J ends lost 3 bases and 7 bases, in that order; junction bases with no gene match: 3. The CDR3 is 13 amino acids. The CDR3 sequence is CASSGGGRGELFF. CDR3 bases: TGTGCCAGCAGCGGGGGAGGGCGCGGGGAGCTGTTTTTT.